Following are 17 T cell receptor beta chains from one sample sequenced in a study of T cell repertoires in ileal Crohn's disease. TCRdb's copy holds only in-frame clones and misses some; the assay was immunoSEQ multiplex PCR. The profile shows 10,000 to 15,000 clones, roughly 79% of them singletons. The specimen sequenced was ileal tissue. Receptors originate from an adult with Crohn's disease.

The chain combines TRBV30 with TRBJ1-4, with 10 bases aligning to TRBD1. The CDR3 extends over 13 amino acids. V gave up 7 bases and J gave up 6 bases; unmatched junction bases: 5. The V gene's germline CDR1 is GTSNPN and CDR2 SVGIG (reference sequence). This CDR3 is CASRQGAYEKLFF. For the CDR3, the DNA is TGTGCCTCCAGACAGGGGGCTTATGAAAAACTGTTTTTT.

This chain joins TRBV7-8 and TRBJ2-3; a weak D match, TRBD1 (5 bases). Trimming left V 5 bases short and J 8 bases short, with 11 bases between. CDR3 length: 12 residues. Germline assignment: CDR1 SGHVS and CDR2 FQNEAQ. The CDR3 nucleotides read TGTGCCAGCAGCGCCTCCCAGGGTACGCAGTATTTT. It is translated as CASSASQGTQYF.

This chain uses TRBV5-6 with TRBJ2-5, with D possibly matching TRBD1 (5 bases). Germline CDR1 reads SGHDT; CDR2 reads YYEEEE. V lost 0 bases to trimming and J lost 11 bases, with 14 bases between them. The CDR3 runs 13 residues. CDR3 in DNA: TGTGCCAGCAGCTTGGTGTCAGGGTACCGGCAGTACTTC. Translation gives CASSLVSGYRQYF.

This chain links TRBV10-3 with TRBJ2-3, with TRBD2 matching 11 bases. Trimming took 10 bases from V and 11 from J; bases not matched to a gene: 8. This CDR3 comprises 12 residues. Per the germline V gene, CDR1 is ENHRY and CDR2 is SYGVKD. In DNA, the CDR3 is TGTGCCACAGGACTAGCGGGCGCCCGGCAGTATTTT. Translation: CATGLAGARQYF.

This sequence joins TRBV6-1 and TRBJ1-5; D is unclear. This CDR3 has 14 residues. Germline values: CDR1 MNHNS, CDR2 SASEGT. The V gene lost 5 bases and the J gene lost 0 bases, with 8 bases spanning the gap. In DNA, the CDR3 is TGTGCCAGCAGTTCGTACAATAGCAATCAGCCCCAGCATTTT. Its protein product is CASSSYNSNQPQHF.

On this clone itself: An end of the junction does not agree with germline; a read error may underlie this. The chain links TRBV28 to TRBJ2-7; TRBD1 agrees at 8 bases. Germline CDR1 reads MDHEN; CDR2 reads SYDVKM. The CDR3 sequence is 13 residues long. The CDR3 reads CASSLFLGQAVFF. The CDR3 DNA reads as TGTGCCAGCAGTTTATTTCTGGGACAGGCGGTGTTTTTC.

This sequence joins TRBV29-1 and TRBJ1-1; D is undetermined. Between the trimmed V and J ends, which lost 4 bases and 3 bases, there was a span of 9 bases. CDR1 SQVTM and CDR2 ANQGSEA come from the germline V gene. The CDR3 spans 12 residues. The CDR3 DNA is TGCAGCGTTGGAGTCGATTACACTGAAGCTTTCTTT. Encoded protein: CSVGVDYTEAFF. The full variable domain, with the rest looked up from reference TRBV29-1 and TRBJ1-1, is SAVISQKPSRDICQRGTSLTIQCQVDSQVTMMFWYRQQPGQSLTLIATANQGSEATYESGFVIDKFPISRPNLTFSTLTVSNMSPEDSSIYLCSVGVDYTEAFFGQGTRLTVV.

The V gene is TRBV19, the J gene TRBJ1-1; D perhaps matches TRBD1 (6 bases). V was clipped by 5 bases and J by 3 bases, with 16 bases between them. The CDR3 has 15 residues. CDR1 is LNHDA and CDR2 is SQIVND in the germline V gene (reference sequence). The CDR3 nucleotides read TGTGCCAGTAGTGTTCCCAGGGGAGGGGACACTGAAGCTTTCTTT. Translating it yields CASSVPRGGDTEAFF. The full variable domain, rest sourced from reference TRBV19 and TRBJ1-1, is DGGITQSPKYLFRKEGQNVTLSCEQNLNHDAMYWYRQDPGQGLRLIYYSQIVNDFQKGDIAEGYSVSREKKESFPLTVTSAQKNPTAFYLCASSVPRGGDTEAFFGQGTRLTVV.

This clone was counted between two and nine times. CDR3 residues: CASRGGSGSGANVLTF. DNA of the CDR3: TGTGCCAGCAGAGGGGGCAGTGGTTCTGGGGCCAACGTCCTGACTTTC. The chain recombines TRBV7-9 with TRBJ2-6; 7 nucleotides agree with TRBD1. The CDR3 is made up of 16 amino acids. Germline V gene lookup returns CDR1 SEHNR and CDR2 FQNEAQ (reference sequence). J lost 1 base, V lost 6 bases, and 6 bases had no gene match.

V and J are TRBV6-4 and TRBJ2-7; tentative D call: TRBD1 (6 bases). Looked up from germline, CDR1 is MRHNA and CDR2 is SNTAGT. The CDR3 has 15 residues. With 1 base removed from V and 2 bases from J, the gap between germline ends came to 12 bases. In DNA form, the CDR3 reads TGTGCCAGCAGTGACTGGAGACAGGTTACCTACGAGCAGTACTTC. It encodes CASSDWRQVTYEQYF.

This sequence joins TRBV11-3 and TRBJ1-4; no definite D call. Germline loops: CDR1 SGHNT, CDR2 YENEEA. Trimming took 5 bases from V and 7 from J, leaving 14 bases between them. This CDR3 has 14 residues. The CDR3 region has the DNA TGTGCCAGCAGCGTTAACAGCGGGAGTGAAAAACTGTTTTTT. It specifies CASSVNSGSEKLFF.

The rearrangement links TRBV10-1 to TRBJ2-1; 8 bases agree with TRBD2. Germline lookup yields CDR1 WNHNN and CDR2 SYGVQD (reference sequence). J gave up 6 bases and V 4 bases, and 8 bases lay outside the gene matches. The CDR3 has 15 residues. The CDR3 nucleotides read TGCGCCAGCAGTGCCTACGGACTAGCCGGCAATGAGCAGTTCTTC. Its translation: CASSAYGLAGNEQFF.

The CDR3 DNA reads as TGTGCCAGCAGCCGTGGGGCAGGGGCGACCTACGAGCAGTACTTC. This sequence encodes CASSRGAGATYEQYF. The chain links TRBV7-9 to TRBJ2-7; D possibly corresponds to TRBD1 (6 bases). The CDR3 consists of 15 residues. Germline-derived CDR1 and CDR2 are SEHNR and FQNEAQ (reference sequence). The V gene lost 5 bases and the J gene lost 2 bases, with 16 bases spanning the gap.

The V gene is TRBV10-3, the J gene TRBJ1-3, with TRBD1 as a possible D gene (6 bases). Trimming removed 8 bases at V and 4 bases at J, with 18 bases between. This CDR3 comprises 15 residues. Per the germline V gene, CDR1 is ENHRY and CDR2 is SYGVKD. The DNA for the CDR3 is TGTGCCATCGGGGGGGCCTTACAAGGGGGAAACACCATATATTTT. It encodes CAIGGALQGGNTIYF.

V usage is TRBV14 and J usage is TRBJ1-1; D is possibly TRBD1 (5 bases). The CDR3 covers 14 residues. V lost 1 base to trimming and J lost 4 bases, with 10 bases between them. In germline, CDR1 is SGHDN, CDR2 FVKESK. The CDR3 sequence is CASSQVGEGTEAFF. In DNA form, the CDR3 reads TGTGCCAGCAGCCAAGTAGGGGAGGGCACTGAAGCTTTCTTT.

The gene calls are TRBV30 and TRBJ1-4; D remains unclear. V was cut by 1 base and J by 5 bases, with 8 bases left in between. The CDR3 extends over 13 amino acids. The germline gives CDR1 GTSNPN, CDR2 SVGIG (reference sequence). The CDR3 reads CAWSEAENEKLFF. Here the CDR3 DNA reads TGTGCCTGGAGTGAGGCGGAGAATGAAAAACTGTTTTTT. The whole variable domain, filled in from reference TRBV30 and TRBJ1-4, reads SQTIHQWPATLVQPVGSPLSLECTVEGTSNPNLYWYRQAAGRGLQLLFYSVGIGQISSEVPQNLSASRPQDRQFILSSKKLLLSDSGFYLCAWSEAENEKLFFGSGTQLSVL.

This clone was seen only once. The chain recombines TRBV6-1 with TRBJ2-7, with D possibly being TRBD2 (5 bases). V lost 6 bases to trimming and J lost 6 bases, with 15 bases between them. From germline, CDR1 is MNHNS and CDR2 SASEGT. This CDR3 comprises 13 residues. CDR3 amino acids: CASRPSFAGEQYF. CDR3 coding DNA: TGTGCCAGCAGGCCGAGTTTCGCGGGCGAGCAGTACTTC.